These T cell receptor beta chains were read from a single sample in a study of OX40 agonist ivuxolimab in advanced cancers. Sequencing used immunoSEQ multiplex PCR; TCRdb keeps in-frame clones, though not all of them. The table has about 32,000 clones, roughly 76% seen once; the top ten hold about 22%. The sequencing used CD4+ or CD8+ T cells sorted from blood, collected in a trial of the OX40 agonist ivuxolimab. The origin of the receptors is an adult with an advanced solid tumor such as melanoma, head and neck, liver or kidney cancer. CDR3s include the opening cysteine and the closing phenylalanine or tryptophan.

V gene: TRBV18
J gene: TRBJ1-5
CDR3 protein: CASSPRGGERDQPQHF

V gene: TRBV12-5
J gene: TRBJ1-4
CDR3 protein: CASGFKGQGGEKLFF

V gene: TRBV29-1
J gene: TRBJ1-2
CDR3 protein: CSVEWTRAYGYTF

V gene: TRBV11-1
J gene: TRBJ1-1
CDR3 protein: CASSLGWGRTEAFF

V gene: TRBV28
J gene: TRBJ1-5
CDR3 protein: CASRTTGGGQPQHF

V gene: TRBV7-2
J gene: TRBJ2-3
CDR3 protein: CASSPWGGGAVTDTQYF

V gene: TRBV2
J gene: TRBJ2-4
CDR3 protein: CASSEGVRGVAKNIQYF

V gene: TRBV5-1
J gene: TRBJ2-2
CDR3 protein: CASSQGGQNTGELFF

V gene: TRBV6-4
J gene: TRBJ2-1
CDR3 protein: CASSSGTRPYNEQFF

V gene: TRBV7-5
J gene: .
CDR3 protein: CASSRLRGTESSYEQYF

V gene: TRBV2
J gene: TRBJ1-5
CDR3 protein: CASGWGTVSSNQPQHF

V gene: TRBV2
J gene: TRBJ2-7
CDR3 protein: CASTRDRGRGEQYF

V gene: TRBV5-1
J gene: TRBJ2-7
CDR3 protein: CASSFDYTGEQYF

V gene: TRBV4-2
J gene: TRBJ1-2
CDR3 protein: CASSQGRQNYGYTF

V gene: TRBV5-5
J gene: TRBJ2-7
CDR3 protein: CASSLSRSSYEQYF

V gene: TRBV18
J gene: TRBJ1-2
CDR3 protein: CASSPRDGSISNTLAYYGYTF

V gene: TRBV7-2
J gene: TRBJ1-6
CDR3 protein: CASSLHKNSPLHF

V gene: TRBV19
J gene: TRBJ2-3
CDR3 protein: CATRTAGADTQYF

V gene: TRBV2
J gene: TRBJ2-7
CDR3 protein: CASSRYSYEQYF

V gene: TRBV7-3
J gene: TRBJ2-1
CDR3 protein: CASSSLPSGVYNEQFF

V gene: TRBV11-3
J gene: TRBJ2-3
CDR3 protein: CASSPRRRLAGTDTQYF

V gene: TRBV28
J gene: TRBJ1-4
CDR3 protein: CASSPGGSLREKLFF

V gene: TRBV6-5
J gene: TRBJ2-3
CDR3 protein: CASSPHIERGDTQYF

V gene: TRBV6-1
J gene: TRBJ1-3
CDR3 protein: CASSEAGTGNTIYF

V gene: TRBV5-1
J gene: TRBJ2-2
CDR3 protein: CASSPARGMTGELFF

V gene: TRBV7-9
J gene: TRBJ2-2
CDR3 protein: CASRPTMRGADTGELFF

V gene: TRBV6-1
J gene: TRBJ1-6
CDR3 protein: CASSANLGSPLHF

V gene: TRBV7-9
J gene: TRBJ2-1
CDR3 protein: CASSWGGGNYEQFF

V gene: TRBV7-6
J gene: TRBJ2-3
CDR3 protein: CASSFGVPGGDTQYF

V gene: TRBV27
J gene: TRBJ2-7
CDR3 protein: CASISKPGEYEQYF

V gene: TRBV6-5
J gene: TRBJ2-2
CDR3 protein: CASSLGRTNTGELFF

V gene: TRBV11-2
J gene: TRBJ2-5
CDR3 protein: CASSLEGPQYF

V gene: TRBV30
J gene: TRBJ2-3
CDR3 protein: CAWSGTRIGSDTQYF

V gene: TRBV18
J gene: TRBJ2-1
CDR3 protein: CASSPSIQHNEQFF

V gene: TRBV30
J gene: TRBJ2-1
CDR3 protein: CAWSGTGLSTYNEQFF

V gene: TRBV7-2
J gene: TRBJ2-2
CDR3 protein: CASSLAALRRTGELFF

V gene: TRBV18
J gene: TRBJ2-1
CDR3 protein: CASSPSRGWNEQFF

V gene: TRBV11-3
J gene: TRBJ2-2
CDR3 protein: CASSLNGELFF

V gene: TRBV28
J gene: TRBJ2-2
CDR3 protein: CASSTNTGELFF

V gene: TRBV11-3
J gene: TRBJ1-1
CDR3 protein: CASSRRTGTEAFF

V gene: TRBV2
J gene: TRBJ2-3
CDR3 protein: CASRAGGRTDTQYF

V gene: TRBV11-2
J gene: TRBJ2-1
CDR3 protein: CASSLSLGTQGTSNEQFF